The present entry profiles one T cell receptor beta chain with its context. This clonotype was recorded many times. Its recognized antigen is unknown. Per-nucleotide qualities are absent, and no much larger clonotype sits a single base away. Amplification of TCR beta CDR3 regions was carried out from RNA transcripts. The TCR CDR3 was subjected to a first round of RT-PCR using the HTBI primer set and the Qiagen OneStep RT-PCR kit. Libraries were constructed in a second round of multiplex PCR, after which size selection and purification were carried out. Libraries were sequenced paired-end with 100 bp reads on an Illumina HiSeq2000. The paper's data handling went like this. Raw data were processed with SOAPnuke, discarding reads with adapters, uncalled bases, mean Phred below 15, or no exact constant-primer or identifier match. COPE v1.2.5 was used to merge high-quality paired reads, and clonotypes were defined as unique nucleotide sequences. MiTCR v1.1 was used to align the clonotypes against IMGT TRBV, TRBD and TRBJ reference segments. Analysis was restricted to V-J combinations with a frequency above 0.0001, which covered roughly 99% of repertoires. The TCS score was defined as F50 (clonal expansion) divided by E x V (chaos), with BLOSUM62-based TCRdist calculated between CDR3 peptides within each V-J. Welch's t-statistics and random forest reduced roughly 540 V-J features to fewer than 15, which were used in a naive Bayes classifier (R e1071). TCRdb's own reprocessing of the public reads used fastp at Q25 and MiXCR and kept productive beta chains. Rows are unified per CDR3 protein, each entry keeping the most common DNA and genes. The V and J calls and clone size are TCRdb's, not the authors'. The sample table records 500,000 or so distinct CDR3 sequences; more than 15% of these occur just once. The ten largest account for less than 30% of the sample.

These data belong to a study of T cells in Graves' hyperthyroidism and ophthalmopathy (dated by TCRdb to between 2017 and 2020). The study in broad terms: Peripheral blood samples were taken at the time of initial diagnosis, prior to any treatment. To identify TCR V-J signatures that set the groups apart, the researchers used a discovery cohort of about a hundred patients, made up of 40 to 45 with Graves' ophthalmopathy and 57 with stable Graves' hyperthyroidism. For training and testing, the 100 or so patients in the discovery cohort were randomly divided in a 7:3 ratio. According to the paper, TCR Vbeta CDR3 sequencing was carried out on 135 peripheral blood samples, which came from approximately 43 ophthalmopathy, 70 to 80 hyperthyroidism and roughly 17 progressor patients. An independent validation cohort of under 20 hyperthyroidism patients and 17 patients who later progressed to ophthalmopathy tested prospective prediction of ophthalmopathy. The study also compared thyroid tissue and blood T-cell repertoires from roughly six Graves' hyperthyroidism patients. After blood sampling, hyperthyroidism patients were treated with methimazole at a starting dose of 30 mg daily, and ophthalmopathy patients were treated with high-dose intravenous methylprednisolone. Results the study describes overall, beyond this receptor: Sample size was not statistically predetermined, and blinding of investigators to group allocation was not performed. In validation, the model predicted progression to ophthalmopathy with about 71% sensitivity and roughly 75% specificity, a median of about six months before onset. In cross-validation, a model built on a 13 V-J signature told ophthalmopathy apart from stable hyperthyroidism with under 90% sensitivity and about 81% specificity, and in testing the same model reached 80%/75%. Blood samples also contained most of the expanded thyroid clonotypes (frequency above 0.001), which suggests that blood repertoires may reflect thyroid immune responses.

Moderately to severely active disease, a Clinical Activity Score of at least 3, a NOSPECS grade of at least 4, and a duration under 3 months were present in ophthalmopathy patients. The study excluded patients with uncontrolled infections, other autoimmune diseases, pregnancy or lactation. Diagnoses relied on clinical symptoms, serum thyroxine and TRAb, thyroid ultrasound and orbital computed tomography. PBMCs were isolated from 7.5 to 10 ml of fresh peripheral blood by Ficoll-Paque density gradient centrifugation. Total RNA was extracted using Trizol reagent, and RNA quality was assessed on an Agilent 2100 Bioanalyzer. Per the germline V gene, MNHEY is the CDR1 and SVGEGT is the CDR2. Inclusive of the bounding cysteine and phenylalanine, the CDR3 is 14 residues long. Only the CDR3 portion is preserved as DNA: 42 bases, with reading frame beginning at the first base. V lost 7 bases and J lost 7 bases, and the count of bases not matched to a germline gene is 12.

The sample comprised blood. The chain is assembled from TRBV6-2 or TRBV6-3 and TRBJ2-7, and TRBD2 matches 8 of the central bases. The clonotype originates from a woman between 25 and 40 years old with Graves' ophthalmopathy. The bases read TGTGCCAGCAACAGAGCCGGGACTAGGCAAGAGCAGTACTTC. The resulting protein is CASNRAGTRQEQYF.